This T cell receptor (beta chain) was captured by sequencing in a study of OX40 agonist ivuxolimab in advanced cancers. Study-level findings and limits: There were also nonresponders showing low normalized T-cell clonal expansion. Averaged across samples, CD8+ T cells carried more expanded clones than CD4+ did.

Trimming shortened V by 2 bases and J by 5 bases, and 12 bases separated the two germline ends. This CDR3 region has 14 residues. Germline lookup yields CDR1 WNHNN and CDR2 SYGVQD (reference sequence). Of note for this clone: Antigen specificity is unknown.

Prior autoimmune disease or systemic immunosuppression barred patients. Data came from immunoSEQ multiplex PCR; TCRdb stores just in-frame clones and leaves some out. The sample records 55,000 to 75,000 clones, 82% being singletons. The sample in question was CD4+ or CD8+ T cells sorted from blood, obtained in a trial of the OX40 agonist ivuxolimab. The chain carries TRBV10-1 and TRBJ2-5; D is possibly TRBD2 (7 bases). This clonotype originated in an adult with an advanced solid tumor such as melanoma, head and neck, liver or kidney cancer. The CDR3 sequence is CASSEIRGAETQYF. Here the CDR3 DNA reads TGCGCCAGCAGTGAGATCCGGGGGGCCGAGACCCAGTACTTC.